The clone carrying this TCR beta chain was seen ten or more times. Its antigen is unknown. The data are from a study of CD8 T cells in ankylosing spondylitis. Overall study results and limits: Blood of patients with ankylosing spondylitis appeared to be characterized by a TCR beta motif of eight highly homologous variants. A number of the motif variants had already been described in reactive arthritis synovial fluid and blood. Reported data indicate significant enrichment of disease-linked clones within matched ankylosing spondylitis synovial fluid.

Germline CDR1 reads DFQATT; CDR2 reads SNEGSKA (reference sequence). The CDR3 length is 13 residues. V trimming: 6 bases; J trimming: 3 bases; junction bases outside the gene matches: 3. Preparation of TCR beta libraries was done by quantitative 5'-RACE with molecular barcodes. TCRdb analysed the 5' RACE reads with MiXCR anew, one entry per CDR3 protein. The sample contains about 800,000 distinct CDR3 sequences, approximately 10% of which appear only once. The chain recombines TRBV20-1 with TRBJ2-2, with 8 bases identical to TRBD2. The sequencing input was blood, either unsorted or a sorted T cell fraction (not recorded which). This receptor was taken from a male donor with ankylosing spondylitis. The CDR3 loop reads CSATRGDTGELFF. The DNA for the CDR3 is TGCAGTGCCACGCGGGGGGACACCGGGGAGCTGTTTTTT.